The 15 T cell receptor beta chains below all came from one sample that was sequenced in a study of human T cells and chemical hapten exposure. TCRdb recomputed calls from the RACE reads with MiXCR, one row per CDR3 protein. The table records around 300,000 distinct CDR3 sequences, 5.5% of them present only once. Noted time point: pre-sensitization, week 0. The treatment is: therapeutic diphenylcyclopropenone sensitization with weekly scalp DPC. Here the sequenced sample was whole blood, taken in connection with sensitization to the hapten diphenylcyclopropenone (DPC). These TCRs come from a woman younger than 35 with alopecia areata. Some clones in this sample may be carry-over from other donors' samples.

This clonotype was counted between two and nine times. The rearrangement uses TRBV6-1 and TRBJ1-2; D is perhaps TRBD1 (5 bases). Trimming removed 8 bases at V and 8 bases at J, with 18 bases between. This CDR3 region has 13 residues. Per the germline V gene, CDR1 is MNHNS and CDR2 is SASEGT. CDR3 sequence reads: CASRDPSGWGYTF. Written as DNA, the CDR3 is TGTGCCAGCCGGGACCCTTCGGGATGGGGCTACACCTTC.

This rearrangement joins TRBV5-1 to TRBJ1-1; D is perhaps TRBD1 (5 bases). This CDR3 is built from 15 residues. The germline CDR1 and CDR2 sequences are SGHRS and YFSETQ. V was shortened by 0 bases and J by 4 bases, with 13 bases between the two germline ends. The CDR3: CASSLAGGSTTEAFF. In DNA form, the CDR3 reads TGCGCCAGCAGCTTGGCTGGGGGTTCGACCACTGAAGCTTTCTTT.

At least ten counts were recorded for this clonotype. The chain couples TRBV7-2 to TRBJ1-4; D is possibly TRBD1 (5 bases). The CDR3 is 14 amino acids. Trimming pared 5 bases from V and 10 bases from J, leaving 17 bases between. Germline CDR1 and CDR2: SGHTA and FQGNSA. The CDR3 here is CASSPTTVTGKLFF. The CDR3 DNA sequence: TGTGCCAGCAGCCCCACGACAGTTACGGGAAAACTGTTTTTT.

For the CDR3, the DNA is TGTGCCAGCAGCCCCTCCCCCGGGACATATCAAGAGACCCAGTACTTC. Protein: CASSPSPGTYQETQYF. The J gene is TRBJ2-5, the V gene TRBV7-3; the D gene is possibly TRBD1 (6 bases). With 5 bases removed from V and 2 bases from J, the gap between germline ends came to 18 bases. This CDR3 comprises 16 residues. CDR1 and CDR2 from the germline V gene are SGHTA and FQGTGA. Full variable domain (outside the CDR3, taken from reference TRBV7-3 and TRBJ2-5): GAGVSQTPSNKVTEKGKYVELRCDPISGHTALYWYRQSLGQGPEFLIYFQGTGAADDSGLPNDRFFAVRPEGSVSTLKIQRTERGDSAVYLCASSPSPGTYQETQYFGPGTRLLVL.

A few counts support this clonotype. The J gene is TRBJ1-2, the V gene TRBV4-3; D perhaps matches TRBD1 (5 bases). The CDR3 covers 16 residues. Germline-derived CDR1 and CDR2 are LGHNA and YSLEER. Trimming cost V 3 bases and J 4 bases, with 18 bases left between them. CDR3 nucleotides: TGCGCCAGCAGCCATCCCTCCGGGGGGGGAGGCTATGGCTACACCTTC. Translation gives CASSHPSGGGGYGYTF.

This clonotype was seen a handful of times. CDR3 sequence reads: CATNTGVEYGYTF. The CDR3 DNA is TGTGCCACGAACACAGGGGTGGAGTATGGCTACACCTTC. J is TRBJ1-2 and V is TRBV10-3; the match to TRBD1 covers 7 bases. This CDR3 is 13 amino acids long. The ends lost 10 bases at V and 5 bases at J; junction bases unmatched: 10. Germline V lookup: CDR1 ENHRY, CDR2 SYGVKD.

This clonotype was seen at least ten times. The chain employs TRBV6-5 and TRBJ2-5; D may be TRBD2 (6 bases). Trimming shortened V by 2 bases and J by 2 bases, and 6 bases separated the two germline ends. Germline CDR1 and CDR2: MNHEY and SVGAGI. This CDR3 has 13 residues. The CDR3 DNA sequence: TGTGCCAGCAGTTACGGGACTCAAGAGACCCAGTACTTC. Translated, it gives CASSYGTQETQYF.

J is TRBJ2-5 and V is TRBV5-1; D is possibly TRBD2 (7 bases). Germline CDR1 is SGHRS and CDR2 is YFSETQ. The CDR3 spans 15 residues. V dropped 1 base and J dropped 2 bases, with 12 bases sitting between them. The CDR3 protein is CASSLSRGPQETQYF. DNA of the CDR3: TGCGCCAGCAGCTTGTCGCGGGGGCCTCAAGAGACCCAGTACTTC.

The chain carries TRBV7-8 and TRBJ1-2; D not certain. Germline CDR1 reads SGHVS; CDR2 reads FQNEAQ. The CDR3 has 16 amino acids. V shed 5 bases and J shed 4 bases, with 20 bases lying between them. The CDR3 coding sequence is TGTGCCAGCAGCCCCGAAGCCAGGACGATACTCTATGGCTACACCTTC. This gives the protein CASSPEARTILYGYTF.

This clonotype was seen more than once but under ten times. This chain connects TRBV3-1 to TRBJ1-2; no clear D. This CDR3 is 15 amino acids long. The germline V gene has CDR1 LGHDT and CDR2 YNNKEL (reference sequence). V was pared by 0 bases and J by 2 bases, with 10 bases between. CDR3 amino acids: CASSQDQSHNYGYTF. The CDR3 bases are TGTGCCAGCAGCCAAGATCAGTCACACAACTATGGCTACACCTTC.

This clonotype showed up many times. The genes are TRBV7-2 and TRBJ1-1, with 7 bases that match TRBD1. Germline V gene lookup returns CDR1 SGHTA and CDR2 FQGNSA. This CDR3 comprises 15 residues. Unmatched junction bases numbered 6, after V lost 1 base and J lost 4 bases. The CDR3 reads CASSLDGSGGTEAFF. CDR3 coding DNA: TGTGCCAGCAGCTTAGATGGCTCAGGGGGCACTGAAGCTTTCTTT.

The rearrangement links TRBV3-1 to TRBJ2-7; D remains unclear. CDR3 length: 17 amino acids. The germline V and J ends were trimmed by 3 bases and 1 base, with 19 bases remaining between them. The V gene's germline CDR1 is LGHDT and CDR2 YNNKEL (reference sequence). CDR3 amino acids: CASSQLFSAGASYEQYF. The CDR3 coding sequence is TGTGCCAGCAGCCAGCTCTTTTCAGCAGGAGCTTCCTACGAGCAGTACTTC.

This clonotype was found a few times. V and J are TRBV6-1 and TRBJ2-1; D not resolved. V was shortened by 0 bases and J by 6 bases, with 12 bases between the two germline ends. Germline-derived CDR1 and CDR2 are MNHNS and SASEGT. This CDR3 has 15 amino acids. The CDR3 sequence is CASSEAVGLVNEQFF. The DNA for the CDR3 is TGTGCCAGCAGTGAAGCGGTCGGTCTCGTCAATGAGCAGTTCTTC.

This clonotype was seen a handful of times. The chain links TRBV7-8 to TRBJ1-1; perhaps TRBD1 as D (5 bases). This CDR3 comprises 14 residues. The V end was cut by 4 bases, the J end by 4 bases, with 13 bases between. The germline gives CDR1 SGHVS, CDR2 FQNEAQ. The CDR3 sequence: CASSSRTTLTEAFF. The CDR3 DNA reads as TGTGCCAGCAGCTCCAGGACAACCCTCACTGAAGCTTTCTTT.

This clonotype appeared many times. V and J are TRBV7-8 and TRBJ1-6; TRBD1 is a possible D gene (5 bases). With 0 bases removed from V and 10 bases from J, the gap between germline ends came to 13 bases. The germline V gene encodes CDR1 SGHVS and CDR2 FQNEAQ. CDR3 length: 15 amino acids. The CDR3 loop is CASSLAVQGNSPLHF. CDR3 in DNA: TGTGCCAGCAGCTTAGCCGTGCAGGGAAACTCACCCCTCCACTTT.